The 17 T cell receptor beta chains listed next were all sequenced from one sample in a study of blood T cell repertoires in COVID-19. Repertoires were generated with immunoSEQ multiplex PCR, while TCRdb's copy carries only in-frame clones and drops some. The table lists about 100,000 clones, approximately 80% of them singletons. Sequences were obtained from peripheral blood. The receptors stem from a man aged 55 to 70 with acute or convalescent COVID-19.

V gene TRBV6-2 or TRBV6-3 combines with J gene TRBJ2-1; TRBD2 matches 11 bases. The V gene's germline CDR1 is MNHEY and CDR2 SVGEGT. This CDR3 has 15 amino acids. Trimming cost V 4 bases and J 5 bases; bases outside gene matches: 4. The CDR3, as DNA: TGTGCCAGCAGTTTTTTTAGCGGGGGGGACAATGAGCAGTTCTTC. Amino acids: CASSFFSGGDNEQFF.

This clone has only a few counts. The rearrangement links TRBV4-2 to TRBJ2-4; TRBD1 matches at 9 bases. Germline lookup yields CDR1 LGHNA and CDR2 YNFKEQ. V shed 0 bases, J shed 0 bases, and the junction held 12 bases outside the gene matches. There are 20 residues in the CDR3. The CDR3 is CASSQDTGTGNLLAKNIQYF. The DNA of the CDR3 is TGTGCCAGCAGCCAAGACACCGGGACAGGGAACTTACTAGCCAAAAACATTCAGTACTTC.

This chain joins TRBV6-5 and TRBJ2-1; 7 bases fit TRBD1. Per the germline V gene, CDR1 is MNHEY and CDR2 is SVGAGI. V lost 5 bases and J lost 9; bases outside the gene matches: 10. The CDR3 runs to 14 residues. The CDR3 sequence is CASSHRGRVGEQFF. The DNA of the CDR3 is TGTGCCAGCAGTCACAGGGGTAGGGTCGGTGAGCAGTTCTTC.

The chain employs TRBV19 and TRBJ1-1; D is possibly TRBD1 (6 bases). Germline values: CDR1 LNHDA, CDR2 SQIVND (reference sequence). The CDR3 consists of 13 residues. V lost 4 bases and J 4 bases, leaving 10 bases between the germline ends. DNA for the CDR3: TGTGCCAGTAGTACCTACAGGGCCACTGAAGCTTTCTTT. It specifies CASSTYRATEAFF.

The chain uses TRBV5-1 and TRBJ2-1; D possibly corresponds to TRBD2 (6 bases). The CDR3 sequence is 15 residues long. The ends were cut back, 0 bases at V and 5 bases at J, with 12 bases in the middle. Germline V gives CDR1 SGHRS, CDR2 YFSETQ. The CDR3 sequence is CASSLATTRNNEQFF. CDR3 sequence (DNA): TGCGCCAGCAGCTTGGCCACGACTAGGAACAATGAGCAGTTCTTC.

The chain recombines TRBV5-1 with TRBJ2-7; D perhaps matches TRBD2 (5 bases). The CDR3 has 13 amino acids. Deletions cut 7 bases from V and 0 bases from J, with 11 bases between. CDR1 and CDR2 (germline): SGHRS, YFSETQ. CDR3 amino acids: CASAYGSSYEQYF. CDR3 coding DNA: TGCGCCAGCGCGTATGGGAGCTCCTACGAGCAGTACTTC.

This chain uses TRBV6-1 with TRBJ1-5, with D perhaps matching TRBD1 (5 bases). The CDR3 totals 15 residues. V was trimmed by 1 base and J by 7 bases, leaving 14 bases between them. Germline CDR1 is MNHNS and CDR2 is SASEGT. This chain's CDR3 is CASSEEGQIWQPQHF. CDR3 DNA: TGTGCCAGCAGTGAAGAGGGGCAGATTTGGCAGCCCCAGCATTTT.

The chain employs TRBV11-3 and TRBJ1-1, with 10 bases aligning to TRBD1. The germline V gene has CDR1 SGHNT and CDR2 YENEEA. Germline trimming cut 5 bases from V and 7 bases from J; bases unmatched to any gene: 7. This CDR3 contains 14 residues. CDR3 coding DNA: TGTGCCAGCAGCGGCAGACAGGGGGCTGGTGAAGCTTTCTTT. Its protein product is CASSGRQGAGEAFF.

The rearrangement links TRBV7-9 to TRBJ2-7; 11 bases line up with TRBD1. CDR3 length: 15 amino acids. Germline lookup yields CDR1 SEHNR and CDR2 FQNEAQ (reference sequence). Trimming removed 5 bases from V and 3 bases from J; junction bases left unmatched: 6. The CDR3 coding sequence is TGTGCCAGCAGCCACACCGGGACAGGGGGCTACGAGCAGTACTTC. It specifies CASSHTGTGGYEQYF. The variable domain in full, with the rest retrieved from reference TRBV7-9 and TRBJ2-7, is DTGVSQNPRHKITKRGQNVTFRCDPISEHNRLYWYRQTLGQGPEFLTYFQNEAQLEKSRLLSDRFSAERPKGSFSTLEIQRTEQGDSAMYLCASSHTGTGGYEQYFGPGTRLTVT.

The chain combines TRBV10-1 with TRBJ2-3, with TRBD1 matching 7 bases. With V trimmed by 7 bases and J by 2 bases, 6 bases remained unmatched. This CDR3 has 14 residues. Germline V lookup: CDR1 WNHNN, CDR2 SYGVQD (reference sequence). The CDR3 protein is CASTSDRITDTQYF. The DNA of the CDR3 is TGCGCCAGCACTTCGGACAGGATCACAGATACGCAGTATTTT.

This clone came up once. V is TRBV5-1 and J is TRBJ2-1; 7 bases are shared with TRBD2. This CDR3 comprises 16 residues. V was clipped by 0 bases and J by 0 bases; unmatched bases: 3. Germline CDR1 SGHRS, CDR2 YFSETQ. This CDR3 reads CASSLVAGSSYNEQFF. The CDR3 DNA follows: TGCGCCAGCAGCTTGGTAGCGGGCAGCTCCTACAATGAGCAGTTCTTC.

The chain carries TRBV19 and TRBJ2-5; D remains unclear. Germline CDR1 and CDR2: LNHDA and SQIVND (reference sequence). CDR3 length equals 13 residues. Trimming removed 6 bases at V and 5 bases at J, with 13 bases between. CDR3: CASRSLGQETQYF. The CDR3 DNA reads TGTGCCAGTAGATCGTTGGGCCAGGAGACCCAGTACTTC.

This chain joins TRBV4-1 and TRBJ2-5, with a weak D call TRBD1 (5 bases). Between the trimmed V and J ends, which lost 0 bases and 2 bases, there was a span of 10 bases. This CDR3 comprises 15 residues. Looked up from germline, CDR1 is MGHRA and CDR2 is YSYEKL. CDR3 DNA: TGCGCCAGCAGCCAAGATGGACATACACAAGAGACCCAGTACTTC. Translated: CASSQDGHTQETQYF.

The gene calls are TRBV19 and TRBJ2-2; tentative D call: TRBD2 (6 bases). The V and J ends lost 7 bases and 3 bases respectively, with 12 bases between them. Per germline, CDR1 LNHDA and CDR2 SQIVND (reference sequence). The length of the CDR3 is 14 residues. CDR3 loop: CASNHGGDTGELFF. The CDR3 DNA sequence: TGTGCCAGTAACCATGGCGGGGACACCGGGGAGCTGTTTTTT.

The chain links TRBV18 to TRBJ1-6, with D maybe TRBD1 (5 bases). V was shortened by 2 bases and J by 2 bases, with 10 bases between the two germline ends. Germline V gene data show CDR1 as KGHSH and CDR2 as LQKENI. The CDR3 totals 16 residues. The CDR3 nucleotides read TGTGCCAGCTCACCAACAGGACGGGCCTATAATTCACCCCTCCACTTT. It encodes CASSPTGRAYNSPLHF.

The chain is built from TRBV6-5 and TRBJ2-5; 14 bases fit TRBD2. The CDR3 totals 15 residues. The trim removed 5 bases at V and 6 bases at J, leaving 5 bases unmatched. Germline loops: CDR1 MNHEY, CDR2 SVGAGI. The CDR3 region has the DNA TGTGCCAGCAGTAAGGGACTAGCGGGAGAACAGACCCAGTACTTC. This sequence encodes CASSKGLAGEQTQYF.

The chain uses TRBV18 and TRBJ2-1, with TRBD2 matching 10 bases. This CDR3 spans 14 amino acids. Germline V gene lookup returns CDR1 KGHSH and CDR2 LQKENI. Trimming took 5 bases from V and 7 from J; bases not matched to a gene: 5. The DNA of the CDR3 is TGTGCCAGCTCAACTCTAGCGGGAGTAAATGAGCAGTTCTTC. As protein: CASSTLAGVNEQFF.